The 13 T cell receptor beta chains listed next were all sequenced from one sample in a study of cytomegalovirus exposure and HLA in healthy donors. PCR amplification relied on 60 Vbeta primers (plus 13 Jbeta primers). Here immunoSEQ multiplex PCR was the method, and the copy in TCRdb shows in-frame clones only, minus some. In the table there are some 96,000 clones, 60% to 80% of which are singletons. The sample taken for sequencing was PBMCs. The receptor set was obtained from a man aged 55 to 70 in good health and CMV-seronegative.

The rearrangement uses TRBV2 and TRBJ2-1; possibly TRBD2 for D (6 bases). Germline V gives CDR1 SNHLY, CDR2 FYNNEI. The CDR3 covers 14 residues. Trimming pared 7 bases from V and 5 bases from J, leaving 15 bases between. This chain's CDR3 is CASTKRAGNNEQFF. CDR3 nucleotide sequence: TGTGCCAGCACCAAACGGGCGGGGAACAATGAGCAGTTCTTC.

The CDR3 DNA is TGTGCCAGCAGTTGGGGACAGCTCCATCAGCCCCAGCATTTT. This codes for CASSWGQLHQPQHF. V and J are TRBV28 and TRBJ1-5; 7 nucleotides line up with TRBD1. V trimming: 4 bases; J trimming: 5 bases; junction bases outside the gene matches: 5. CDR1 and CDR2 from the germline V gene are MDHEN and SYDVKM. This CDR3 is 14 amino acids long.

The genes are TRBV10-2 and TRBJ2-2; possibly TRBD1 for D (6 bases). V was clipped by 4 bases and J by 5 bases, with 11 bases between them. The germline V gene encodes CDR1 WSHSY and CDR2 SAAADI. This CDR3 comprises 14 residues. CDR3 amino acids: CASSVYRVTGELFF. DNA for the CDR3: TGCGCCAGCAGTGTTTACAGGGTAACCGGGGAGCTGTTTTTT.

This chain uses TRBV19 with TRBJ2-2; 7 bases map to TRBD1. CDR1 is LNHDA and CDR2 is SQIVND in the germline V gene (reference sequence). Trimming removed 7 bases from V and 6 bases from J; junction bases left unmatched: 8. The CDR3 is 14 residues long. The chain's CDR3 is CASNTGQFPGELFF. CDR3 sequence (DNA): TGTGCCAGTAACACGGGACAGTTTCCCGGGGAGCTGTTTTTT.

In this sample, this clone turned up once. The chain employs TRBV7-3 and TRBJ2-1; D unresolved. V lost 2 bases and J lost 0, with 5 bases in between. This CDR3 contains 14 residues. CDR1 is SGHTA and CDR2 is FQGTGA in the germline V gene. The CDR3 reads CASSLSSSYNEQFF. CDR3 in DNA: TGTGCCAGCAGCTTATCTAGCTCCTACAATGAGCAGTTCTTC.

The V call is TRBV9, the J call TRBJ1-1; D ambiguous. The V gene's germline CDR1 is SGDLS and CDR2 YYNGEE. The CDR3 is 13 residues long. V lost 0 bases and J 3 bases, leaving 6 bases between the germline ends. CDR3 protein: CASSVVSDTEAFF. The CDR3 DNA reads TGTGCCAGCAGCGTAGTAAGCGACACTGAAGCTTTCTTT. Looking up the rest from reference TRBV9 and TRBJ1-1 gives the full variable domain: DSGVTQTPKHLITATGQRVTLRCSPRSGDLSVYWYQQSLDQGLQFLIQYYNGEERAKGNILERFSAQQFPDLHSELNLSSLELGDSALYFCASSVVSDTEAFFGQGTRLTVV.

In its sample, this clone was seen a few times. The chain carries TRBV6-5 and TRBJ2-2, with 8 positions matching TRBD2. V lost 4 bases and J lost 7; bases outside the gene matches: 11. Germline-derived CDR1 and CDR2 are MNHEY and SVGAGI. This CDR3 spans 16 amino acids. Here the CDR3 reads CASSLGAGDGSGELFF. The CDR3, as DNA: TGTGCCAGCAGTTTGGGAGCGGGAGATGGTAGCGGGGAGCTGTTTTTT.

This clone was counted between two and nine times. The chain couples TRBV28 to TRBJ1-6, with 9 bases aligning to TRBD1. Per germline, CDR1 MDHEN and CDR2 SYDVKM. J gave up 9 bases and V 5 bases, and 8 bases lay outside the gene matches. The CDR3 sequence is 15 residues long. The DNA for the CDR3 is TGTGCCAGCAGTGGGGGGACAGGGTTATCTTCACCCCTCCACTTT. Translation gives CASSGGTGLSSPLHF.

The chain links TRBV7-2 to TRBJ2-7; 11 nucleotides line up with TRBD1. The CDR3 covers 14 residues. After removal of 5 bases from V and 6 bases from J, the junction contained 6 bases not matched to a gene. CDR1 and CDR2 from the germline V gene are SGHTA and FQGNSA. The CDR3 nucleotides are TGTGCCAGCAGCCGGACAGGGGGCTTGGGCGAGCAGTACTTC. The encoded protein is CASSRTGGLGEQYF.

This clone was seen once. This chain connects TRBV5-1 to TRBJ2-1; TRBD2 agrees at 7 bases. In germline, CDR1 is SGHRS, CDR2 YFSETQ. The CDR3 contains 15 residues. The trim removed 5 bases at V and 2 bases at J, leaving 7 bases unmatched. CDR3 in amino acids: CASREGGGPYNEQFF. In DNA, the CDR3 is TGCGCCAGCAGGGAGGGCGGGGGACCCTACAATGAGCAGTTCTTC.

In this sample, this clone turned up a few times. For the CDR3, the DNA is TGTGCCAGCAGTTACTCGAAAGGGGGCACTGAAGCTTTCTTT. Translated: CASSYSKGGTEAFF. This sequence joins TRBV6-5 and TRBJ1-1, with D possibly TRBD1 on 6 matching bases. The CDR3 has 14 residues. Germline CDR1 and CDR2: MNHEY and SVGAGI. The V end was cut by 0 bases, the J end by 4 bases, with 9 bases between.

V gene TRBV4-1 combines with J gene TRBJ1-3; D gene ambiguous. Trimming left V 1 base short and J 7 bases short, with 8 bases between. The V gene's germline CDR1 is MGHRA and CDR2 YSYEKL. The CDR3 is made up of 13 amino acids. CDR3 sequence: CASSQAPGNTIYF. CDR3 DNA: TGCGCCAGCAGCCAAGCGCCCGGGAACACCATATATTTT.

The chain has TRBV7-9 and TRBJ2-2; 7 bases fit TRBD1. Looked up from germline, CDR1 is SEHNR and CDR2 is FQNEAQ (reference sequence). V shed 7 bases and J 5 bases; nucleotides not matched to a gene: 10. This CDR3 is built from 15 residues. The CDR3: CASKIGDSVTGELFF. DNA for the CDR3: TGTGCCAGCAAAATAGGGGACAGTGTTACCGGGGAGCTGTTTTTT.